This T cell receptor beta chain was documented in a study of T cells in Graves' hyperthyroidism and ophthalmopathy. This clonotype came up many times. The antigen is unknown. Overall study findings and caveats: Blood shared most expanded thyroid clonotypes above 0.001.

The study defined stable Graves' hyperthyroidism as no ophthalmopathy progression within 18 months. Exclusion of a patient resulted from uncontrolled infection, other autoimmune disease, pregnancy or lactation. PBMCs stemmed from approximately 10 ml fresh peripheral blood. What was amplified from RNA transcripts were TCR beta CDR3 regions. HTBI primers were used for first-round RT-PCR of the TCR CDR3. Each CDR3 protein gets one entry after TCRdb re-called the multiplex PCR reads with MiXCR. The repertoire holds about 590,000 distinct CDR3 sequences, with around 16% as singletons. The length of the CDR3 is 15 residues. Between the trimmed V and J ends, which lost 4 bases and 1 base, there was a span of 15 bases. The V gene's germline CDR1 is SGHKS and CDR2 YYEKEE (reference sequence).

The chain is built from TRBV5-5 and TRBJ2-7; D may be TRBD1 (6 bases). The sequence was obtained from a woman under 40 with Graves' hyperthyroidism. The sample consisted of blood. The CDR3 sequence: CASSATGTRSYEQYF. The CDR3 DNA reads TGTGCCAGCAGCGCCACCGGGACACGTTCCTACGAGCAGTACTTC.